One T cell receptor beta chain is described in this entry. Its antigen is still unknown. The data were obtained in a study of monozygotic twins with inflammatory bowel disease. Findings and limits, study-wide: Healthy co-twins had higher TCRbeta inverse Simpson diversity than their IBD twins.

Germline CDR1 is MNHEY and CDR2 is SVGAGI. The length of the CDR3 is 15 residues. TCRdb reanalyzed the 5' RACE reads, giving one entry per CDR3 protein sequence and no DNA. There are approximately 330,000 distinct CDR3 sequences in the sample, with around 2% held by the top ten. This clonotype originated in a human donor with ulcerative colitis or Crohn's disease, or a healthy co-twin of an affected twin (not recorded which). The V gene is TRBV6-5, the J gene TRBJ2-2. Material: blood. CDR3 region: CASIWSLENTGELFF.